This TCR beta chain was profiled in a study of PD-1 blockade in classical Hodgkin lymphoma (TCRdb year 2020). Regarding the complete study: Nivolumab dosing was 3 mg/kg intravenously every 2 weeks, continuing until either disease progression or unacceptable toxicity. The study used CyTOF and TCR beta sequencing to define a peripheral blood immune signature of response to PD-1 blockade in classical Hodgkin lymphoma. Broad study findings and their caveats: CD4+ but not CD8+ TCR diversity rose significantly by C4D1 (p=0.0027 vs p=0.16), most apparent in complete responders (p=0.02). Only a single clinical trial cohort was studied, and what caused the repertoire differences, possibly disease activity or prior therapy, remained undefined. Baseline TCR diversity was reported to be lower in newly diagnosed patients than in healthy donors, and even lower in relapsed/refractory patients. Patients starting nivolumab less than 1 year after ASCT had lower diversity and were excluded from later analyses to avoid confounding by immune reconstitution. Baseline diversity similar to that of newly diagnosed patients was observed in trial patients achieving complete response, whereas significantly lower diversity was observed in partial responders and progressors.

With regard to this clone: Its antigen is still unknown. Per-base quality was not reported, and no clone a single base away is much larger than it.

Genomic DNA was isolated using the Qiagen DNeasy kit from unsorted PBMCs as well as from negatively selected CD4+ and CD8+ fractions. Amplification of TCR beta CDR3 regions was done by immunoSEQ multiplex PCR with primers that anneal to V and J segments. A synthetic immune receptor repertoire was used to minimize amplification bias, and remaining bias was computationally removed after sequencing. From the authors' description of their analysis: Repertoire diversity was quantified as the Shannon entropy index using custom Python scripts. Unsorted, CD4+ and CD8+ repertoires were analyzed separately, except in combined analyses where CD4+ and CD8+ sequences were merged in silico. Clonal expansion was defined as at least a 2-fold frequency increase after treatment relative to C1D1, with a pseudocount of 0.5 for undetected baseline clones. Clones with 0 or 1 copy at C1D1 were defined as singleton clones, while clones with 2 or more copies were defined as non-singleton clones. Clones expanded in unsorted samples were assigned a CD4+, CD8+ or unknown annotation through matching of protein sequences in sorted samples from the same patient. Diversity changes from C1D1 to C4D1 were tested in paired samples using Wilcoxon tests. As stored in TCRdb, this immuneACCESS dataset retains in-frame rearrangements with V and J assigned. A fraction of the clones does not appear; measured against another copy, unresolved V genes explain less than half of the discrepancy, and the remainder lacks a known reason. From that table come the V and J calls and clone size; the DNA was used to work out D and trimming. For this sample the table gives some 93,000 clones, of which about 83% were detected only once. The ten largest clones capture around 15% of the sample.

From V the trimming removes 3 bases and from J it removes 4 bases, while the gene matches leave 7 bases of the junction unaccounted for. Based on the germline V gene, the CDR1 and CDR2 sequences are ENHRY and SYGVKD. From its cysteine to its phenylalanine, the CDR3 spans 15 amino acids. Solely the CDR3 DNA is kept, with 45 bases framed from the first base. The time point tag for this specimen amounts to: cycle 4 day 1 (C4D1), after around six weeks of nivolumab. Every trial patient had relapsed after autologous stem cell transplantation, and cohorts A, B and C differed in prior brentuximab vedotin exposure. The trial cohort was composed of approximately 56 patients with relapsed/refractory classical Hodgkin lymphoma, for whom complete response, partial response or progressive disease was recorded as best overall response. Single-agent nivolumab was administered to trial patients in the multi-cohort phase II CheckMate 205 trial. An independent review committee assessed best overall response by applying the 2007 International Working Group response criteria. PBMCs from the trial were collected at three points: immediately before nivolumab initiation (C1D1), and during therapy at cycle 2 day 1 and cycle 4 day 1. Peripheral blood was collected in 8 mL Vacutainer Cell Preparation Tubes, from which PBMCs were isolated by centrifugation and then cryopreserved.

The chain employs TRBV10-3 and TRBJ2-3; 7 bases in the junction line up with TRBD2. This clonotype originated in a human donor with classical Hodgkin lymphoma. Sequenced here: peripheral blood mononuclear cells (PBMCs), sampled before the fourth cycle of nivolumab. CDR3 loop: CAISDPLGRPDTQYF. The DNA is TGTGCCATCAGTGACCCGCTCGGGAGGCCAGATACGCAGTATTTT.